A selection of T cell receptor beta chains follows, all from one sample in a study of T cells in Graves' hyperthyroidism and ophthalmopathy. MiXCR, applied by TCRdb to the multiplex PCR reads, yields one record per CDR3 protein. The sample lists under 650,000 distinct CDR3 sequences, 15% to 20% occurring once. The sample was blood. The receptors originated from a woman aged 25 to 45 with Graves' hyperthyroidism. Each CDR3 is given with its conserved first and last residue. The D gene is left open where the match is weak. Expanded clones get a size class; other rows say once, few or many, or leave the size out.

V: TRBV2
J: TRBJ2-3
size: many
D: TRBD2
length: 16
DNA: TGTGCCAGCAGGAATCCCCAGCGGGAGACGACAGATACGCAGTATTTT
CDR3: CASRNPQRETTDTQYF

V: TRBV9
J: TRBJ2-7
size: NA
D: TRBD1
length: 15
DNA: TGTGCCAGCAGCGTAGAGGGGACAGAGTCCTACGAGCAGTACTTC
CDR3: CASSVEGTESYEQYF

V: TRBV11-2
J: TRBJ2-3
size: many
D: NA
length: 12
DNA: TGTGCCAGCAGCTTCAACACAGATACGCAGTATTTT
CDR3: CASSFNTDTQYF

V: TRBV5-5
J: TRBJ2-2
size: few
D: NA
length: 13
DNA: TGTGCCAGCAGCTTCCCCTCCACCGGGGAGCTGTTTTTT
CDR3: CASSFPSTGELFF

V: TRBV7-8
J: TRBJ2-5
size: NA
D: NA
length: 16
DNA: TGTGCCAGCAGCTTAGCGCTAAGGGGAACGGGGGAGACCCAGTACTTC
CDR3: CASSLALRGTGETQYF

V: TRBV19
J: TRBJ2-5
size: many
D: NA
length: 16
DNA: TGTGCCAGTAGTAGGAGGAGGGAGACCTACGGGGAGACCCAGTACTTC
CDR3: CASSRRRETYGETQYF

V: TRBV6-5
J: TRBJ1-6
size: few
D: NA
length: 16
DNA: TGTGCCAGCAGTTACGGGCCTTTTCGGGCTAATTCACCCCTCCACTTT
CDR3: CASSYGPFRANSPLHF

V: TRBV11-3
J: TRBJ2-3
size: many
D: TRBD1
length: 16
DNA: TGTGCCAGCAGCCACCCGACAGGGGCTATCACAGATACGCAGTATTTT
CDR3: CASSHPTGAITDTQYF

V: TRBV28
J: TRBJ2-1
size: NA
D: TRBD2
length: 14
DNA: TGTGCCAGCAGTTTGCTAGCGGGAGATCATGAGCAGTTCTTC
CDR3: CASSLLAGDHEQFF

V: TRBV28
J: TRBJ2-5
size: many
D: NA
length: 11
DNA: TGTGCCAGCAATAGAGCGGAGACCCAGTACTTC
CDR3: CASNRAETQYF